The 15 T cell receptor beta chains presented below share a single source sample, sequenced in a study of cytomegalovirus exposure and HLA in healthy donors. PCR involved 60 Vbeta and 13 Jbeta primers. Sequencing used immunoSEQ multiplex PCR; TCRdb keeps in-frame clones, though not all of them. The sample yields about 170,000 clones, 55% to 65% seen once. Source material: PBMCs. These receptors all stem from a man aged 35-49 years in good health and CMV-seronegative.

This clone came up once. The chain couples TRBV2 to TRBJ1-5, with 12 bases that match TRBD1. The V and J ends lost 6 bases and 2 bases, in that order; junction bases with no gene match: 20. The CDR3 has 21 residues. Germline CDR1 SNHLY, CDR2 FYNNEI. The CDR3 loop reads CASSPGTGGSAWAAGNQPQHF. The CDR3 nucleotides are TGTGCCAGCAGCCCCGGGACAGGGGGCTCGGCGTGGGCGGCGGGCAATCAGCCCCAGCATTTT.

This sequence joins TRBV5-1 and TRBJ1-4; weak D call: TRBD1 (5 bases). Germline CDR1 reads SGHRS; CDR2 reads YFSETQ. V shed 4 bases and J shed 4 bases, with 14 bases lying between them. The CDR3 loop spans 15 amino acids. CDR3 sequence reads: CASSRDGGFNEKLFF. The CDR3 DNA reads TGCGCCAGCAGCCGGGACGGGGGATTTAATGAAAAACTGTTTTTT.

This clone was seen more than once but under ten times. The rearrangement joins TRBV18 to TRBJ2-7, with 10 bases lining up with TRBD1. The germline V gene has CDR1 KGHSH and CDR2 LQKENI. This CDR3 contains 16 residues. With V trimmed by 4 bases and J by 3 bases, 9 bases remained unmatched. CDR3 DNA sequence: TGTGCCAGCTCACTTATACCGGGACAGGGGAACTACGAGCAGTACTTC. Protein product: CASSLIPGQGNYEQYF.

The chain uses TRBV19 and TRBJ2-5, with TRBD1 matching over 8 bases. The CDR3 totals 14 residues. J was trimmed by 1 base and V by 10 bases; bases with no gene match: 8. Germline lookup yields CDR1 LNHDA and CDR2 SQIVND (reference sequence). The chain's CDR3 is CATSPTGGQETQYF. The CDR3 DNA reads TGTGCCACCTCCCCAACAGGGGGCCAAGAGACCCAGTACTTC.

The rearrangement links TRBV18 to TRBJ1-1; 7 positions agree with TRBD1. This CDR3 is built from 13 residues. Trimming removed 8 bases from V and 5 bases from J; junction bases left unmatched: 8. Germline V gene data show CDR1 as KGHSH and CDR2 as LQKENI. The CDR3 DNA follows: TGTGCCAGCGCACAAACAGGGGAAACTGAAGCTTTCTTT. Its protein product is CASAQTGETEAFF.

A few counts support this clone. The chain links TRBV11-3 to TRBJ2-5; TRBD2 might be the D (5 bases). TRBJ2-7 matches the DNA end more closely, so the J call is doubtful. CDR3 length: 15 amino acids. CDR1 is SGHNT, CDR2 YENEEA, per germline. The CDR3 reads CASSFRLPSYYEQYF. The CDR3 DNA follows: TGTGCCAGCAGCTTCCGACTACCCTCGTACTACGAGCAGTACTTC.

The rearrangement links TRBV28 to TRBJ2-5; the D is unclear. Germline V gene sequence: CDR1 MDHEN, CDR2 SYDVKM. This CDR3 contains 14 residues. The ends were cut back, 5 bases at V and 2 bases at J, with 12 bases in the middle. CDR3 in amino acids: CASSPLSGQETQYF. Here the CDR3 DNA reads TGTGCCAGCAGTCCCCTCTCCGGGCAAGAGACCCAGTACTTC.

The sample holds a few counts of this clone. The rearrangement joins TRBV5-1 to TRBJ1-1; possibly TRBD1 for D (6 bases). V was cut by 0 bases and J by 4 bases, with 13 bases left in between. Germline CDR1 and CDR2: SGHRS and YFSETQ. The CDR3 extends over 15 amino acids. CDR3 region: CASSLGTDLLTEAFF. The CDR3 coding sequence is TGCGCCAGCAGCTTGGGGACAGACTTACTCACTGAAGCTTTCTTT.

By share, this clone counts as medium-sized. The chain recombines TRBV4-2 with TRBJ2-6; TRBD1 is a possible D gene (6 bases). V gave up 1 base and J gave up 0 bases, with 16 bases separating them. CDR1 and CDR2 from the germline V gene are LGHNA and YNFKEQ. The CDR3 covers 19 residues. DNA of the CDR3: TGTGCCAGCAGCCAAGTTGAGGGACAACTTCACTCTGGGGCCAACGTCCTGACTTTC. It is translated as CASSQVEGQLHSGANVLTF.

The rearrangement uses TRBV7-9 and TRBJ1-6, with D perhaps matching TRBD1 (5 bases). Germline V gene lookup returns CDR1 SEHNR and CDR2 FQNEAQ (reference sequence). With 5 bases removed from V and 6 bases from J, the gap between germline ends came to 8 bases. This CDR3 is built from 13 residues. The CDR3 region is CASSGQGNSPLHF. CDR3 DNA sequence: TGTGCCAGCAGCGGGCAGGGTAATTCACCCCTCCACTTT.

This clone was detected only a few times. J is TRBJ1-1 and V is TRBV7-8; maybe TRBD1 (6 bases). The V and J ends lost 2 bases and 1 base respectively, with 11 bases between them. Germline CDR1 and CDR2: SGHVS and FQNEAQ. CDR3 length: 15 residues. CDR3 loop: CASSLRQGQNTEAFF. As DNA, the CDR3 is TGTGCCAGCAGCTTACGGCAGGGGCAGAACACTGAAGCTTTCTTT.

DNA of the CDR3: TGCGCCAGCAGCCCCGAGGGGGGGGGACCTAAAGCTTTCTTT. Translated: CASSPEGGGPKAFF. The gene calls are TRBV5-1 and TRBJ1-1, with TRBD1 as a possible D gene (6 bases). The CDR3 is 14 residues long. V was clipped by 4 bases and J by 9 bases, with 19 bases between them. Looked up from germline, CDR1 is SGHRS and CDR2 is YFSETQ.

The chain recombines TRBV27 with TRBJ2-1; 11 bases match TRBD2. Germline CDR1 is MNHEY and CDR2 is SMNVEV (reference sequence). CDR3 length equals 14 residues. Trimming at V came to 4 bases and at J to 13 bases, leaving 9 bases not matched to a gene. The CDR3 coding sequence is TGTGCCAGCAGTTCGGCGGGACTAGCGGCTGACCAGTTCTTC. Translated, it gives CASSSAGLAADQFF.

The chain carries TRBV29-1 and TRBJ2-5; TRBD2 matches 7 bases. Judging by the DNA end, TRBJ2-7 fits better; the J call may be wrong. The CDR3 runs to 12 residues. Germline V CDR1 and CDR2: SQVTM, ANQGSEA. The CDR3 bases are TGCAGCGTTGAGGGGGGGGTGAACGAGCAGTACTTC. Its protein product is CSVEGGVNEQYF.

The chain joins TRBV30 to TRBJ1-5, with TRBD1 matching 7 bases. The V segment lost 4 bases and the J segment 3 bases; nucleotides outside the gene matches: 6. The CDR3 has 14 residues. Germline V CDR1 and CDR2: GTSNPN, SVGIG (reference sequence). The CDR3 is CAWNVQGFNQPQHF. The CDR3 DNA sequence: TGTGCCTGGAACGTACAGGGGTTCAATCAGCCCCAGCATTTT.